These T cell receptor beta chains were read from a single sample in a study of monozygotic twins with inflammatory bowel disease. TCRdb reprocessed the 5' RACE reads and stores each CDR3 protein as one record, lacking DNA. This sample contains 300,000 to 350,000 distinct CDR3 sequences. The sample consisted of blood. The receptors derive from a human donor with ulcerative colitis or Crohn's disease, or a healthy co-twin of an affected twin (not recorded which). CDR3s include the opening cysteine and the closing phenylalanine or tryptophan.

CDR3 protein: CASSLGSGTNFLLGETQYF
V gene: TRBV5-1
J gene: TRBJ2-5

CDR3 protein: CASSEGLGAYEQYF
V gene: TRBV5-1
J gene: TRBJ2-7

CDR3 protein: CASILPRGFNSPLHF
V gene: TRBV6-4
J gene: TRBJ1-6

CDR3 protein: CASSQTSGVYNEQFF
V gene: TRBV12-3/TRBV12-4
J gene: TRBJ2-1

CDR3 protein: CASSYSDGGRVYEQYF
V gene: TRBV6-5
J gene: TRBJ2-7

CDR3 protein: CSVDDRGLYGYTF
V gene: TRBV29-1
J gene: TRBJ1-2

CDR3 protein: CASSLAGQGARGQYF
V gene: TRBV7-8
J gene: TRBJ2-7

CDR3 protein: CASSYDGENTEAFF
V gene: TRBV6-2/TRBV6-3
J gene: TRBJ1-1

CDR3 protein: CVSSRGYEQYF
V gene: TRBV12-3/TRBV12-4
J gene: TRBJ2-7

CDR3 protein: CASSPPSAEQFF
V gene: TRBV18
J gene: TRBJ2-1

CDR3 protein: CASSSPNHLGEQFF
V gene: TRBV7-6
J gene: TRBJ2-1

CDR3 protein: CASSLRLAASDTQYF
V gene: TRBV5-1
J gene: TRBJ2-3

CDR3 protein: CASGQGAGGGRNEQFF
V gene: TRBV5-1
J gene: TRBJ2-1

CDR3 protein: CASSPDGSAFYVEQYF
V gene: TRBV5-8
J gene: TRBJ2-7

CDR3 protein: CASSLARAHNSPLHF
V gene: TRBV5-4
J gene: TRBJ1-6

CDR3 protein: CASSQDGDDTGELFF
V gene: TRBV4-1
J gene: TRBJ2-2

CDR3 protein: CSARGHRGHTEAFF
V gene: TRBV20-1
J gene: TRBJ1-1

CDR3 protein: CASTFSGRVNSPLHF
V gene: TRBV7-2
J gene: TRBJ1-6

CDR3 protein: CSAPRDRRYSYEQYF
V gene: TRBV20-1
J gene: TRBJ2-7

CDR3 protein: CASSQLSQGPYEQYF
V gene: TRBV14
J gene: TRBJ2-7

CDR3 protein: CASSQDWSNTEAFF
V gene: TRBV3-1
J gene: TRBJ1-1

CDR3 protein: CASSQDSVDQPQHF
V gene: TRBV4-1
J gene: TRBJ1-5

CDR3 protein: CSARAATLNTGELFF
V gene: TRBV20-1
J gene: TRBJ2-2

CDR3 protein: CASSLSGRLEQYF
V gene: TRBV28
J gene: TRBJ2-7

CDR3 protein: CASSERTGNNSPLHF
V gene: TRBV2
J gene: TRBJ1-6

CDR3 protein: CSAARPPNQPQHF
V gene: TRBV20-1
J gene: TRBJ1-5

CDR3 protein: CASRNSRWGNTEAFF
V gene: TRBV6-2/TRBV6-3
J gene: TRBJ1-1

CDR3 protein: CSVRLQPGTEAFF
V gene: TRBV29-1
J gene: TRBJ1-1

CDR3 protein: CASSPGQGASTDTQYF
V gene: TRBV12-3/TRBV12-4
J gene: TRBJ2-3